The T cell receptor (beta chain) described here comes from a study of cytomegalovirus exposure and HLA in healthy donors. Points from the study as a whole: Within the data, a cluster of highly shared sequence variants was likely a sequencing artifact. There were several of the most significant clusters that appeared linked to common viral pathogens in a later analysis. TCR beta chain V- and J-gene trimming was linked, in a later analysis, to a missense variant in DCLRE1C.

Both 60 Vbeta primers and 13 Jbeta primers went into the PCR. The data were produced by immunoSEQ multiplex PCR, yet TCRdb's version contains in-frame clones alone and is incomplete. The repertoire holds more than 90,000 clones, with just under 80% as singletons. About this clone itself: Its specificity is not known.

The CDR3 covers 15 residues. CDR1 and CDR2 from the germline V gene are SQVTM and ANQGSEA. Trimming removed 0 bases at V and 2 bases at J, with 12 bases between. The chain uses TRBV29-1 and TRBJ2-3; D might be TRBD2 (5 bases). What was sequenced was PBMCs. This TCR was recovered from a woman between 35 and 50 years old in good health and CMV-seronegative. CDR3 loop: CSVEDRRTYTDTQYF. The CDR3 coding sequence is TGCAGCGTTGAAGATCGGCGGACTTACACAGATACGCAGTATTTT.